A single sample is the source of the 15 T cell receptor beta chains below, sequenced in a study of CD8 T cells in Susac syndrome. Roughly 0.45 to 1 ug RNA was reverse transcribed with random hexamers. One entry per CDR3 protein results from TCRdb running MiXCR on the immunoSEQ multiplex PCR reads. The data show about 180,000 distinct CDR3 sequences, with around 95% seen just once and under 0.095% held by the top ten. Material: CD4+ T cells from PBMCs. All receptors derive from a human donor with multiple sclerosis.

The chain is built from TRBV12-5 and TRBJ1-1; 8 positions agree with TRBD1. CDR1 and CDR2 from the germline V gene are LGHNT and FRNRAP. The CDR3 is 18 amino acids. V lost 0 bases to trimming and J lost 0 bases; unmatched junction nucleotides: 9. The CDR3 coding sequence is TGTGCTAGTGGTTTGGTCATGGGACAGGAACGCATGAACACTGAAGCTTTCTTT. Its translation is CASGLVMGQERMNTEAFF.

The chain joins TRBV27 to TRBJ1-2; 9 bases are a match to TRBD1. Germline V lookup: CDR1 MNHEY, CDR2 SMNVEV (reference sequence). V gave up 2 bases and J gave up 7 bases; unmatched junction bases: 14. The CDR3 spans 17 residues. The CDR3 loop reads CASSLILPGQGVAGYTF. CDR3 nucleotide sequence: TGTGCCAGCAGTTTAATTCTCCCGGGACAGGGTGTGGCTGGCTACACCTTC.

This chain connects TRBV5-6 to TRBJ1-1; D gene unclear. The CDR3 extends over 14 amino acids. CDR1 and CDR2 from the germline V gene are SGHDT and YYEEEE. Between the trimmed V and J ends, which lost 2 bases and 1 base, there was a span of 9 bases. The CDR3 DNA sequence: TGTGCCAGCAGCTTAGGACGGAGGAACACTGAAGCTTTCTTT. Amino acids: CASSLGRRNTEAFF.

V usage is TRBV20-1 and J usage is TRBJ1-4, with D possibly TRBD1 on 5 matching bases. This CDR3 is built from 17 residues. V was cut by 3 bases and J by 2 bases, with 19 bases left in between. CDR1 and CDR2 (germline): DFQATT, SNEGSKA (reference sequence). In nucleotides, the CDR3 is TGCAGTGCTAGCCCCGCAGGGAGGTTTGCCACTAATGAAAAACTGTTTTTT. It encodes CSASPAGRFATNEKLFF.

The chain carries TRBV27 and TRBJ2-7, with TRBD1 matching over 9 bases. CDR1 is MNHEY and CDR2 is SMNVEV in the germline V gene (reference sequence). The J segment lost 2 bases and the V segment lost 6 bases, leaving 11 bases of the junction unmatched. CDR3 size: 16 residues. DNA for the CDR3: TGTGCCAGCAGCCATCCCCCCGGGACAGGGCCCTACGAGCAGTACTTC. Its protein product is CASSHPPGTGPYEQYF.

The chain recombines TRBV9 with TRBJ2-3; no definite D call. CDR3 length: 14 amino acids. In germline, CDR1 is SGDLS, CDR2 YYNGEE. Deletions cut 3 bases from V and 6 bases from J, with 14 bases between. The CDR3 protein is CASSARGRDDTQYF. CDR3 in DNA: TGTGCCAGCAGCGCCCGAGGCCGCGATGATACGCAGTATTTT. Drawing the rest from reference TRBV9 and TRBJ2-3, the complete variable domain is DSGVTQTPKHLITATGQRVTLRCSPRSGDLSVYWYQQSLDQGLQFLIQYYNGEERAKGNILERFSAQQFPDLHSELNLSSLELGDSALYFCASSARGRDDTQYFGPGTRLTVL.

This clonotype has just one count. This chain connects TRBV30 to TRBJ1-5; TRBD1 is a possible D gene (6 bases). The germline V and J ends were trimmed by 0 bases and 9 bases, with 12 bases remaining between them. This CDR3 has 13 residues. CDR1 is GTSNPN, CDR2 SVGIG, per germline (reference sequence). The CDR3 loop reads CAWSVQGKAPQHF. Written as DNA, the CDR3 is TGTGCCTGGAGTGTACAGGGAAAGGCGCCCCAGCATTTT.

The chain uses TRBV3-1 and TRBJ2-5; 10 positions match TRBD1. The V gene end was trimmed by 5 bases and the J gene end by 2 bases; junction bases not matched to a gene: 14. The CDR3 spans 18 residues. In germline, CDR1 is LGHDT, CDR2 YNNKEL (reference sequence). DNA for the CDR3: TGTGCCAGCAGCATATTTTTGGGGACAGGGGTAAGACAAGAGACCCAGTACTTC. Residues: CASSIFLGTGVRQETQYF.

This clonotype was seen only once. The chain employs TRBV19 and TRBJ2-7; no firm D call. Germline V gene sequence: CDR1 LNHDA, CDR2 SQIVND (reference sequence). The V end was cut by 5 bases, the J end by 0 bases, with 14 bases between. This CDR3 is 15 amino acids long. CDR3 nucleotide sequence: TGTGCCAGTAGTCCGGCGAGGCCCTTCTCCTACGAGCAGTACTTC. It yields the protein CASSPARPFSYEQYF.

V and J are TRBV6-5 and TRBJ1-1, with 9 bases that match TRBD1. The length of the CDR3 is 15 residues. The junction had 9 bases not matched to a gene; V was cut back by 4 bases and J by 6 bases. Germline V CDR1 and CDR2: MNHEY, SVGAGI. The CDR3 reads CASSLTGTGIAEAFF. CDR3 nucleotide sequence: TGTGCCAGCAGTTTAACCGGGACAGGGATTGCTGAAGCTTTCTTT.

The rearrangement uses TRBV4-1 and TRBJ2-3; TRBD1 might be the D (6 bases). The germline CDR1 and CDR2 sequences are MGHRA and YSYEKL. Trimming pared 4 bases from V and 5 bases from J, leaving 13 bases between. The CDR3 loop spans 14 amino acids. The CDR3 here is CASSRGLAQDTQYF. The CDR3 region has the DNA TGCGCCAGCAGCCGGGGGCTAGCTCAAGATACGCAGTATTTT.

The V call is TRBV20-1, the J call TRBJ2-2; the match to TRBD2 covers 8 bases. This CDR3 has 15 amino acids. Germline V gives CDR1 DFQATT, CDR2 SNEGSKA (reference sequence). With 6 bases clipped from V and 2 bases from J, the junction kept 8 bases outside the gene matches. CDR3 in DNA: TGCAGTGCCCGTGCGGCGGGGGGTAACACCGGGGAGCTGTTTTTT. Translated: CSARAAGGNTGELFF.

CDR3 in amino acids: CASRTPGQGDQPQHF. CDR3 DNA sequence: TGTGCCAGCAGAACACCGGGACAGGGAGATCAGCCCCAGCATTTT. The chain has TRBV6-2 or TRBV6-3 and TRBJ1-5; 9 bases map to TRBD1. The CDR3 is 15 amino acids. Trimming cost V 6 bases and J 5 bases; bases outside gene matches: 8. CDR1 MNHEY and CDR2 SVGEGT come from the germline V gene.

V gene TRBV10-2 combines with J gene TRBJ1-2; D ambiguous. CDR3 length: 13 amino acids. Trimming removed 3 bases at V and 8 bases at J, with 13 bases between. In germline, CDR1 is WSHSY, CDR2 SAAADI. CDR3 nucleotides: TGCGCCAGCAGTGACGCAGACGGGTGGGGCTACACCTTC. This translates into CASSDADGWGYTF.

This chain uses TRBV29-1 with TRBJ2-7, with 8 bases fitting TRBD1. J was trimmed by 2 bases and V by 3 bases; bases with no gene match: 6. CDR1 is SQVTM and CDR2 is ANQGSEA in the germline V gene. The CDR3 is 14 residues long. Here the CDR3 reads CSVETGVGPYEQYF. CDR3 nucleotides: TGCAGCGTTGAGACAGGGGTGGGCCCCTACGAGCAGTACTTC.